The present T cell receptor beta chain was sequenced within a study of PD-1 blockade in classical Hodgkin lymphoma. Remarks on this clone: Antigen: not known.

The CDR3 runs to 12 residues. The V gene lost 7 bases and the J gene lost 5 bases, with 10 bases spanning the gap. In germline, CDR1 is MNHEY, CDR2 SMNVEV (reference sequence). Notes on the study in general: As was reported, newly diagnosed patients showed lower baseline TCR diversity than healthy donors did. Before treatment, complete responders showed about the same diversity as newly diagnosed patients.

There was relapse after autologous stem cell transplantation in every patient, and there was variation in brentuximab vedotin exposure. Responses achieved at best were complete response, partial response or progressive disease. Repertoires were generated with immunoSEQ multiplex PCR, while TCRdb's copy carries only in-frame clones and drops some. The sample holds 19,000 or so clones, over 70% seen once. The sequencing used peripheral blood mononuclear cells (PBMCs), collected at baseline. The receptor comes from a human donor with classical Hodgkin lymphoma. The rearrangement uses TRBV27 and TRBJ2-3; D is unresolved. In nucleotides, the CDR3 is TGTGCCAGCACCTCGAGAGAAGATACGCAGTATTTT. Translated, it gives CASTSREDTQYF.